This TCR beta chain was retrieved from a study of identical twins. This clonotype was observed many times. The CDR3 runs to 12 residues. V shed 5 bases and J shed 5 bases, with 12 bases lying between them. Per the germline V gene, CDR1 is DFQATT and CDR2 is SNEGSKA (reference sequence). TCRdb processed the 5' RACE reads anew with MiXCR; each CDR3 protein has one entry. The sample consists of approximately 690,000 distinct CDR3 sequences, around 5.7% of them appearing once. The rearrangement uses TRBV20-1 and TRBJ1-1; D is uncertain. Sequencing was done on a sample of naive T cells sorted from blood. The origin of this receptor is a man aged 18 to 30 in good health. CDR3 coding DNA: TGCAGTGCTGTAAGTCGACTAACTGAAGCTTTCTTT. Translation gives CSAVSRLTEAFF.